The T cell receptor (beta chain) under discussion was sequenced for a study of blood T cell repertoires in COVID-19. Study summary: Donors in the United States, Italy and Spain gave samples during acute or convalescent COVID-19. Sources were T cells, B-cell-depleted T cells, or PBMCs; the material itself was cDNA or gDNA.

This clone was counted only a few times. In the original workflow: Scientists estimated how many nucleated cells there were by amplifying reference gene primers. The method was immunoSEQ multiplex PCR; TCRdb's version includes in-frame clones alone and lacks a portion of them. The DNA gave D and trimming, while V, J and clone size come from that table. This sample has tens of thousands of clones, with more than 75% found just once. Trimming cost V 6 bases and J 5 bases, with 17 bases left between them. Germline values: CDR1 LNHDA, CDR2 SQIVND (reference sequence). The length of the CDR3 is 14 residues.

The TCR sequence derives from an elderly woman with active COVID-19. The rearrangement links TRBV19 to TRBJ2-7; the D gene is possibly TRBD1 (6 bases). Sequencing was performed on peripheral blood. The CDR3 sequence is CASSRGDSRHEQYF. The CDR3 nucleotides are TGTGCCAGTAGCAGGGGAGACAGCCGCCACGAGCAGTACTTC. Using reference TRBV19 and TRBJ2-7 for the parts outside the CDR3, the full variable domain is DGGITQSPKYLFRKEGQNVTLSCEQNLNHDAMYWYRQDPGQGLRLIYYSQIVNDFQKGDIAEGYSVSREKKESFPLTVTSAQKNPTAFYLCASSRGDSRHEQYFGPGTRLTVT.